This T cell receptor beta chain comes out of a study of prognosis after radiotherapy for stage I lung cancer. Of note for this clonotype: Its specificity is not known. At one end, the junction sequence differs from germline, possibly due to a read error.

The CDR3 runs 12 residues. Study-level points and caveats: Counts of unique TCR clones fell following stereotactic body radiation therapy, median 10,088 versus 6,861.

The study amplified the TCR beta CDR3 region from genomic DNA. This amplification was carried out by two rounds of multiplex PCR. Round one of PCR was performed, and it used primers specific to each TRBV and TRBJ gene. TCRdb itself ran the multiplex PCR reads through MiXCR, one entry per CDR3 protein. The sample lists fewer than 65,000 distinct CDR3 sequences, about 32% seen once, with 8% to 10% in the top ten. The chain combines TRBV12-3 or TRBV12-4 with TRBJ2-7, with D perhaps matching TRBD1 (6 bases). Sequenced material: PBMCs, taken before or after stereotactic body radiation therapy (not recorded which). The clonotype originates from a donor older than 45 with non-small cell lung cancer. The CDR3 region has the DNA TGTGCCAGCAGTCTTACAGGGAACGATCAGTACTTC. Protein: CASSLTGNDQYF.